Listed below are T cell receptor beta chains from one sample, sequenced in a study of T cells after yellow fever vaccination. One entry per CDR3 protein, called by TCRdb with MiXCR from the 5' RACE reads. Among fewer than 450,000 distinct CDR3 sequences listed, under 14% were seen once. The material was PBMCs, obtained on the day of the first yellow fever vaccination. The receptor set was obtained from a man aged 18-30 years who received the YFV17D yellow fever vaccine. Both conserved end residues are part of each CDR3. D genes are given only for firm matches. The size entry is marked missing in some rows and otherwise reads once, few, many or a size class.

CDR3nt,CDR3aa,d_gene,abundance,v_gene,j_gene
TGTGCCAGCAGCTTGGACGGGGGGAGAAACACCATATATTTT,CASSLDGGRNTIYF,-,-,TRBV5-5,TRBJ1-3
TGTGCCAGCAGCCCGGTGAGCGGGGCTGAAGCTTTCTTT,CASSPVSGAEAFF,-,few,TRBV5-6,TRBJ1-1
TGTGCCAGTAGTATATCCGGGACAGGAGGCGCTTTCTTT,CASSISGTGGAFF,TRBD1,few,TRBV19,TRBJ1-1
TGTGCCTGGGAACATAAGGGACTAGCGGGGGGGCCTCAGTTCTTC,CAWEHKGLAGGPQFF,TRBD2,few,TRBV30,TRBJ2-1
TGTGCCAGCAGCACCCAAACTCATTCACCCCTCCACTTT,CASSTQTHSPLHF,-,-,TRBV9,TRBJ1-6
TGCGCCAGCAGCTTGGCCGCGGAAGAGACCCAGTACTTC,CASSLAAEETQYF,-,few,TRBV5-1,TRBJ2-5
TGTGCCAGCAGTTTAAGTCATTTGGAAAAACTGTTTTTT,CASSLSHLEKLFF,-,-,TRBV27,TRBJ1-4
TGTGCCAGCAGCCCCACAGGGATAGCCGGAAACACCATATATTTT,CASSPTGIAGNTIYF,-,-,TRBV6-5,TRBJ1-3
TGTGCCAGCAGTGAATCCGCGGGGGGGTCCTACAATGAGCAGTTCTTC,CASSESAGGSYNEQFF,TRBD2,-,TRBV6-1,TRBJ2-1
TGTGCCATCAGTGAGTCTCCGGGACAGGGGATTCACGAGCAGTACTTC,CAISESPGQGIHEQYF,TRBD1,-,TRBV10-3,TRBJ2-7
TGTGCCAGCAGCTTAGGAACGGGGGGAGCTCGAGGACAGTTCTTC,CASSLGTGGARGQFF,TRBD2,few,TRBV7-2,TRBJ2-1